This T cell receptor beta chain was sequenced during a study of breast tumors, draining lymph nodes, adjacent tissues. V was pared by 3 bases and J by 0 bases, with 6 bases of the junction left unmatched. This CDR3 spans 15 amino acids. The V gene's germline CDR1 is DFQATT and CDR2 SNEGSKA (reference sequence). Points on this clonotype: Its target is not known.

Study conclusions and caveats: Tumor TCR diversity was below lymph nodes but above nontumor tissue. Data only fit, rather than demonstrated, lymph node origin of most tumor T cells.

TCRdb processed the multiplex PCR reads anew with MiXCR; each CDR3 protein has one entry. The sample yields 55,000 to 75,000 distinct CDR3 sequences, 40% to 45% seen once. This TCR came from a female donor with breast cancer. Some clones in this sample may be carry-over from other donors' samples. Specimen: breast tumor tissue. V is TRBV20-1 and J is TRBJ2-3; TRBD2 matches 7 bases. The chain's CDR3 is CSARFAGVSTDTQYF. CDR3 nucleotide sequence: TGCAGTGCTAGGTTTGCGGGAGTAAGCACAGATACGCAGTATTTT.